These 22 T cell receptor beta chains originate from one sample sequenced in a study of T-cell memory formation after mild COVID-19. MiXCR was run by TCRdb on the 5' RACE reads, yielding one entry per CDR3 protein. In the table there are about 400,000 distinct CDR3 sequences, 20% to 25% of which are singletons. Sequenced input: PBMCs or a T cell subset sorted from them (not recorded which). These TCRs come from an adult woman who had mild COVID-19 (a few samples of this study predate the infection). Cell type and time point are not known.

The chain has TRBV7-9 and TRBJ1-2, with D maybe TRBD1 (6 bases). The germline V gene has CDR1 SEHNR and CDR2 FQNEAQ (reference sequence). V was pared by 11 bases and J by 9 bases, with 19 bases between. This CDR3 has 12 amino acids. The CDR3 spells CAVRGPTGSYTF. The CDR3 bases are TGTGCCGTCCGGGGGCCTACGGGGAGCTACACCTTC.

The chain combines TRBV5-1 with TRBJ2-5; D call uncertain. Trimming took off 0 bases at V and 0 bases at J, with 6 bases between the two ends. The CDR3 spans 14 residues. Per germline, CDR1 SGHRS and CDR2 YFSETQ. For the CDR3, the DNA is TGCGCCAGCAGCTTGGACGGGTACCAAGAGACCCAGTACTTC. It is translated as CASSLDGYQETQYF.

The chain has TRBV7-9 and TRBJ2-1, with D unclear. Germline V lookup: CDR1 SEHNR, CDR2 FQNEAQ (reference sequence). CDR3 length: 14 residues. V dropped 4 bases and J dropped 6 bases, with 13 bases sitting between them. This CDR3 is CASSSPRRSNEQFF. DNA for the CDR3: TGTGCCAGCAGCTCCCCCCGGCGGAGCAATGAGCAGTTCTTC.

The gene calls are TRBV7-9 and TRBJ1-1, with 11 nucleotides matching TRBD1. CDR3 size: 15 residues. Germline lookup yields CDR1 SEHNR and CDR2 FQNEAQ (reference sequence). Unmatched junction bases numbered 9, after V lost 5 bases and J lost 7 bases. The CDR3: CASSPGQGATIEAFF. DNA for the CDR3: TGTGCCAGCAGCCCCGGACAGGGGGCGACCATTGAAGCTTTCTTT.

The chain employs TRBV7-9 and TRBJ2-5; D might be TRBD2 (5 bases). The V end was cut by 1 base, the J end by 10 bases, with 10 bases between. CDR3 length: 12 amino acids. Germline assignment: CDR1 SEHNR and CDR2 FQNEAQ (reference sequence). CDR3 region: CASSLGGWDQYF. DNA for the CDR3: TGTGCCAGCAGCTTAGGAGGGTGGGACCAGTACTTC.

The chain recombines TRBV20-1 with TRBJ2-2; TRBD2 matches at 8 bases. Germline V CDR1 and CDR2: DFQATT, SNEGSKA (reference sequence). The trim removed 6 bases at V and 3 bases at J, leaving 9 bases unmatched. This CDR3 spans 15 amino acids. The CDR3 nucleotides read TGCAGTGCAGCCCAGCGGGGGCGAGACACCGGGGAGCTGTTTTTT. It codes for CSAAQRGRDTGELFF.

The chain recombines TRBV9 with TRBJ2-7, with 7 bases identical to TRBD1. After removal of 4 bases from V and 6 bases from J, the junction contained 4 bases not matched to a gene. CDR3 length: 12 residues. The germline V gene has CDR1 SGDLS and CDR2 YYNGEE. DNA of the CDR3: TGTGCCAGCAGCTCCGGGACAGCCGAGCAGTACTTC. It codes for CASSSGTAEQYF. Combining the CDR3 with reference TRBV9 and TRBJ2-7 gives the whole variable domain DSGVTQTPKHLITATGQRVTLRCSPRSGDLSVYWYQQSLDQGLQFLIQYYNGEERAKGNILERFSAQQFPDLHSELNLSSLELGDSALYFCASSSGTAEQYFGPGTRLTVT.

This clonotype has only a few counts. The chain has TRBV7-2 and TRBJ2-5, with 11 bases identical to TRBD2. Losses at the gene ends were 5 bases for V and 2 bases for J; bases not matched to a gene: 4. CDR1 and CDR2 from the germline V gene are SGHTA and FQGNSA. The CDR3 runs 15 residues. The CDR3, as DNA: TGTGCCAGCAGCCAAATAGCGGGAGGGCAAGAGACCCAGTACTTC. Translation: CASSQIAGGQETQYF.

Comment on this clonotype: At one end, the junction sequence differs from germline, possibly due to a read error. V usage is TRBV24-1 and J usage is TRBJ1-5; D is unresolved. This CDR3 spans 12 amino acids. Germline CDR1 is KGHDR and CDR2 is SFDVKD. The CDR3 DNA reads as TGTGCCACCAGTGAGGGGAATCAGCCCCATCATTTT. Translated, it gives CATSEGNQPHHF.

This sequence joins TRBV15 and TRBJ2-7; D might be TRBD1 or TRBD2, each matching 5 bases. Per the germline V gene, CDR1 is LNHNV and CDR2 is YYDKDF (reference sequence). Trimming pared 5 bases from V and 4 bases from J, leaving 12 bases between. CDR3 length: 13 residues. The CDR3: CATSGGSRYEQYF. In nucleotides, the CDR3 is TGTGCCACCAGCGGGGGATCCCGTTACGAGCAGTACTTC.

V and J are TRBV29-1 and TRBJ1-1; a weak D match, TRBD1 (6 bases). Per the germline V gene, CDR1 is SQVTM and CDR2 is ANQGSEA. The length of the CDR3 is 16 residues. The V end lost 4 bases, the J end lost 4 bases, and 22 bases lay between the germline ends. CDR3 loop: CSVVDTGGSAGTEAFF. The CDR3 DNA reads TGCAGCGTTGTGGACACTGGGGGCAGTGCGGGCACTGAAGCTTTCTTT. The full variable domain, rest sourced from reference TRBV29-1 and TRBJ1-1, is SAVISQKPSRDICQRGTSLTIQCQVDSQVTMMFWYRQQPGQSLTLIATANQGSEATYESGFVIDKFPISRPNLTFSTLTVSNMSPEDSSIYLCSVVDTGGSAGTEAFFGQGTRLTVV.

In this sample, this clonotype turned up a few times. The V call is TRBV6-1, the J call TRBJ2-5, with a tentative D call TRBD1 (7 bases). The germline CDR1 and CDR2 sequences are MNHNS and SASEGT. There are 14 residues in the CDR3. V was pared by 2 bases and J by 10 bases, with 17 bases between. CDR3 sequence (DNA): TGTGCCAGCAGTGAATTCCCCGGCCAGGGGGGCCAGTACTTC. Protein product: CASSEFPGQGGQYF.

The chain couples TRBV19 to TRBJ1-2; TRBD1 is a possible D gene (6 bases). Trimming stripped 8 bases from V and 4 bases from J, with 11 bases between. CDR1 is LNHDA, CDR2 SQIVND, per germline (reference sequence). The CDR3 spans 12 residues. CDR3 bases: TGTGCCAGTGGGACACCGCTCTATGGCTACACCTTC. Translated, it gives CASGTPLYGYTF. Variable domain in full (rest from reference TRBV19 and TRBJ1-2): DGGITQSPKYLFRKEGQNVTLSCEQNLNHDAMYWYRQDPGQGLRLIYYSQIVNDFQKGDIAEGYSVSREKKESFPLTVTSAQKNPTAFYLCASGTPLYGYTFGSGTRLTVV.

The genes are TRBV7-8 and TRBJ1-1; D call uncertain. V was trimmed by 1 base and J by 4 bases, leaving 13 bases between them. Germline-derived CDR1 and CDR2 are SGHVS and FQNEAQ. CDR3 length: 15 residues. CDR3 region: CASSLVSVPSTEAFF. In DNA form, the CDR3 reads TGTGCCAGCAGCTTAGTGTCAGTACCTAGCACTGAAGCTTTCTTT.

Only a few counts were recorded for this clonotype. This rearrangement joins TRBV5-6 to TRBJ2-5; 12 bases fit TRBD1. V lost 7 bases to trimming and J lost 1 base; unmatched junction nucleotides: 5. Germline values: CDR1 SGHDT, CDR2 YYEEEE. The CDR3 has 15 amino acids. The CDR3 here is CASDKGQGAQETQYF. The CDR3 nucleotides read TGTGCCAGCGATAAGGGACAGGGGGCCCAAGAGACCCAGTACTTC. The full variable domain, with the rest looked up from reference TRBV5-6 and TRBJ2-5, is DAGVTQSPTHLIKTRGQQVTLRCSPKSGHDTVSWYQQALGQGPQFIFQYYEEEERQRGNFPDRFSGHQFPNYSSELNVNALLLGDSALYLCASDKGQGAQETQYFGPGTRLLVL.

This clonotype has more than one count but fewer than ten. The rearrangement links TRBV6-1 to TRBJ1-3, with 10 bases lining up with TRBD1. The ends lost 2 bases at V and 0 bases at J; junction bases unmatched: 10. This CDR3 contains 19 residues. The germline V gene encodes CDR1 MNHNS and CDR2 SASEGT. The chain's CDR3 is CASSESNRDRGRSGNTIYF. The CDR3, as DNA: TGTGCCAGCAGTGAATCGAACCGGGACAGGGGACGCTCTGGAAACACCATATATTTT.

The chain links TRBV4-1 to TRBJ1-1; 10 positions match TRBD1. CDR3 size: 19 residues. V was clipped by 2 bases and J by 0 bases; unmatched bases: 12. Germline CDR1 MGHRA, CDR2 YSYEKL. CDR3 in DNA: TGCGCCAGCAGCCAACCACTAGGGGACAGGGGCTATTTGAACACTGAAGCTTTCTTT. Its translation: CASSQPLGDRGYLNTEAFF.

In its sample, this clonotype was seen a few times. The rearrangement joins TRBV24-1 to TRBJ2-7; 10 bases line up with TRBD1. This CDR3 region has 13 residues. The germline gives CDR1 KGHDR, CDR2 SFDVKD. The J segment lost 7 bases and the V segment lost 7 bases, leaving 6 bases of the junction unmatched. The CDR3 is CATSAGTGVEQYF. CDR3 coding DNA: TGTGCCACCAGCGCCGGGACAGGGGTTGAGCAGTACTTC.

This clonotype was picked up many times. J is TRBJ2-5 and V is TRBV7-2, with D unresolved. Per the germline V gene, CDR1 is SGHTA and CDR2 is FQGNSA. Trimming removed 4 bases at V and 2 bases at J, with 5 bases between. This CDR3 is 12 amino acids long. CDR3 bases: TGTGCCAGCAGCTCGCTGCAAGAGACCCAGTACTTC. Translation: CASSSLQETQYF.

The chain combines TRBV24-1 with TRBJ2-2; D remains unclear. Looked up from germline, CDR1 is KGHDR and CDR2 is SFDVKD. The CDR3 contains 14 residues. Trimming shortened V by 6 bases and J by 0 bases, and 7 bases separated the two germline ends. CDR3 loop: CATSTNSNTGELFF. The DNA for the CDR3 is TGTGCCACCAGTACCAACTCGAACACCGGGGAGCTGTTTTTT.

V gene TRBV11-1 combines with J gene TRBJ2-7, with TRBD1 matching 9 bases. CDR3 length equals 16 residues. V shed 5 bases, J shed 4 bases, and the junction held 12 bases outside the gene matches. Germline V CDR1 and CDR2: SGHAT, FQDESV (reference sequence). CDR3 sequence reads: CASSLGAVDRGYEQYF. The DNA of the CDR3 is TGTGCCAGCAGCCTGGGGGCGGTGGACAGGGGTTACGAGCAGTACTTC.

The chain links TRBV7-6 to TRBJ1-1; D is undetermined. Per germline, CDR1 SGHVS and CDR2 FNYEAQ. The V end was cut by 1 base, the J end by 5 bases, with 8 bases between. The CDR3 is made up of 13 amino acids. CDR3 residues: CASSLEVGTEAFF. In DNA, the CDR3 is TGTGCCAGCAGCTTAGAGGTCGGAACTGAAGCTTTCTTT.